The 11 T cell receptor beta chains in this list originate from one sample, sequenced in a study of CD8+ T cells in alopecia areata. The authors extracted RNA and reverse transcribed it into cDNA as the sequencing template. Libraries were prepared by immunoSEQ multiplex PCR; TCRdb keeps only in-frame clonotypes and omits some of them. The top ten hold 14% of the sample, which has 150,000 to 200,000 clones, approximately 60% seen once. The treatment is: oral pan-JAK inhibitor, 5-10 mg twice daily. The material was CD4+ T cells sorted from blood, obtained at week 24, from a patient treated with tofacitinib. These receptors came from a human donor with alopecia areata.

The table lists this clone with a few counts. The rearrangement uses TRBV7-2 and TRBJ2-5; D is uncertain. The V and J ends lost 1 base and 5 bases respectively, with 11 bases between them. This CDR3 is 14 amino acids long. In germline, CDR1 is SGHTA, CDR2 FQGNSA. CDR3 sequence reads: CASSLDLLKETQYF. The CDR3 DNA reads as TGTGCCAGCAGCTTAGATCTCCTGAAGGAGACCCAGTACTTC.

This clone was seen once. The chain employs TRBV2 and TRBJ1-5; D ambiguous. The V end was cut by 7 bases, the J end by 5 bases, with 9 bases between. CDR1 and CDR2 (germline): SNHLY, FYNNEI. This CDR3 has 12 residues. In DNA, the CDR3 is TGTGCCAGCATGGGCAGCCATCAGCCCCAGCATTTT. Encoded protein: CASMGSHQPQHF.

This chain's CDR3 is CAWSLGANVLTF. Here the CDR3 DNA reads TGTGCCTGGAGTTTGGGGGCCAACGTCCTGACTTTC. This chain uses TRBV30 with TRBJ2-6; no reliable D call. The CDR3 sequence is 12 residues long. The ends were cut back, 2 bases at V and 4 bases at J, with 3 bases in the middle. Per the germline V gene, CDR1 is GTSNPN and CDR2 is SVGIG (reference sequence).

This chain joins TRBV29-1 and TRBJ1-2; D is undetermined. Germline CDR1 SQVTM, CDR2 ANQGSEA. The CDR3 covers 13 residues. V was shortened by 6 bases and J by 3 bases, with 14 bases between the two germline ends. CDR3 in amino acids: CSVGPRWDYGYTF. As DNA, the CDR3 is TGCAGCGTCGGCCCCCGGTGGGACTATGGCTACACCTTC.

This clone was detected a few times. V and J are TRBV19 and TRBJ1-5; TRBD1 matches at 9 bases. Germline trimming cut 5 bases from V and 6 bases from J; bases unmatched to any gene: 2. There are 13 residues in the CDR3. Germline-derived CDR1 and CDR2 are LNHDA and SQIVND (reference sequence). DNA of the CDR3: TGTGCCAGTAGTGGGACAGGGTTTCAGCCCCAGCATTTT. Translated: CASSGTGFQPQHF.

The gene calls are TRBV30 and TRBJ2-3, with unresolved D. The germline V gene encodes CDR1 GTSNPN and CDR2 SVGIG (reference sequence). Between the trimmed V and J ends, which lost 0 bases and 4 bases, there was a span of 14 bases. The CDR3 is made up of 15 amino acids. The CDR3 DNA reads TGTGCCTGGAGTGTACGTCGCCTCCCGTCAGATACGCAGTATTTT. Its translation: CAWSVRRLPSDTQYF.

The chain is built from TRBV29-1 and TRBJ1-2; 10 bases line up with TRBD1. The CDR3 has 12 residues. After removal of 7 bases from V and 7 bases from J, the junction contained 6 bases not matched to a gene. The germline V gene has CDR1 SQVTM and CDR2 ANQGSEA. The CDR3 spells CSAGTGEAGYTF. The CDR3 DNA follows: TGCAGCGCCGGGACAGGGGAGGCTGGCTACACCTTC.

The chain uses TRBV29-1 and TRBJ2-2, with no clear D. Germline CDR1 SQVTM, CDR2 ANQGSEA. The length of the CDR3 is 14 residues. Trimming shortened V by 2 bases and J by 5 bases, and 12 bases separated the two germline ends. The DNA for the CDR3 is TGCAGCGTTGAAAGGCCGGGTGGGACCGGGGAGCTGTTTTTT. It is translated as CSVERPGGTGELFF.

This clone was found a few times. The rearrangement links TRBV5-1 to TRBJ2-7; 9 bases line up with TRBD1. Germline V gene lookup returns CDR1 SGHRS and CDR2 YFSETQ. Trimming at V came to 5 bases and at J to 4 bases, leaving 7 bases not matched to a gene. The CDR3 runs 14 residues. The CDR3 loop reads CASRKTGGPYEQYF. In nucleotides, the CDR3 is TGCGCCAGCAGAAAGACAGGGGGGCCGTACGAGCAGTACTTC.

This clone was counted a few times. This chain connects TRBV20-1 to TRBJ2-3, with D uncertain. Germline loops: CDR1 DFQATT, CDR2 SNEGSKA (reference sequence). V was trimmed by 5 bases and J by 13 bases, leaving 13 bases between them. This CDR3 is built from 10 residues. The CDR3 DNA reads TGCAGTGCTGGGCCGGGTACCGAGTATTTT. Protein sequence: CSAGPGTEYF.

The J gene is TRBJ2-6, the V gene TRBV27; D is uncertain. V was shortened by 8 bases and J by 0 bases, with 8 bases between the two germline ends. CDR3 length: 14 amino acids. Germline CDR1 and CDR2: MNHEY and SMNVEV (reference sequence). The CDR3 sequence is CASAIVSGANVLTF. DNA of the CDR3: TGTGCCAGCGCCATAGTCTCTGGGGCCAACGTCCTGACTTTC.